These T cell receptor beta chains were read from a single sample in a study of shared clonotypes between healthy human individuals. TCRdb keeps only in-frame clones here, not all; method: immunoSEQ multiplex PCR. The sample holds a few million clones; about 94% are singletons and the top ten take roughly 0.13%. Sample: naive CD4+ T cells sorted from blood. The receptors were sampled from a man younger than 35 in good health. The conserved cysteine and the conserved F or W are not part of the CDR3 here. The order of the fields is J gene, V gene, CDR3 protein.

TRBJ1-2,TRBV7-9,ASSPFPDSYGYT
TRBJ1-6,TRBV25-1,ASSEYGRAGRSPLH
TRBJ1-3,TRBV6-6,ASSYRGRRGGNTIY
TRBJ2-5,TRBV27,ASKGQGATETQY
TRBJ1-5,TRBV28,ASSQGGSNQPQH
TRBJ2-7,TRBV28,ASSLNRSRQY
TRBJ2-7,TRBV6-5,ASSYGRQGRNEQY
TRBJ1-2,TRBV6-1,ASSEADGQTFYGYT
TRBJ1-1,TRBV15,ATSRDNVGEAF
TRBJ2-7,TRBV30,AWSVRLGKDEQY
TRBJ1-5,TRBV5-1,ASSLGGFEQPQH
TRBJ2-7,TRBV10-3,AISPRDSGDNEQY
TRBJ2-7,TRBV5-1,ASSLGGSGRYSYEQY
TRBJ1-2,TRBV5-1,ASSSGQGGYGYT
TRBJ1-3,TRBV9,ASSSQGAGNTIY
TRBJ1-1,TRBV25-1,ASSDQIGQGNTEAF
TRBJ1-4,TRBV7-9,ASSQWTGKNEKLF
TRBJ2-3,TRBV5-4,ASSYRTSDTQY
TRBJ1-2,TRBV7-9,ASRSVAPGYT
TRBJ1-2,TRBV7-2,ASSLEGQGGGYT
TRBJ2-3,TRBV10-1,ASSEFEPGVTDTQY
TRBJ2-7,TRBV7-2,ASSLSTVGSYEQY
TRBJ1-5,TRBV30,AWSVIGVDQPQH
TRBJ2-2,TRBV2,ASRRGDTATGELF
TRBJ2-1,TRBV6-5,ASSRGSSYNEQF
TRBJ1-2,TRBV7-9,ASSLNEQYYGYT
TRBJ1-5,TRBV5-6,ASSLFDRTNQPQH
TRBJ2-7,TRBV11-3,ASSFAGGPTSSYEQY
TRBJ2-1,TRBV5-8,ASSLIVRGPEQF
TRBJ2-7,TRBV7-6,ASSPDGRVYEQY
TRBJ2-3,TRBV7-9,ASSLSPGATDTQY
TRBJ2-7,TRBV27,ASGDRPAYEQY
TRBJ2-5,TRBV15,ATSRDSASVETQY
TRBJ1-2,TRBV7-2,ASRSQYGYT
TRBJ1-6,TRBV27,ASRYLDKTRTYNSPLH